This T cell receptor (beta chain) was observed in a study of beta chain features in type 1 diabetes. Study-wide findings and caveats: The naive, central memory and Treg TCRB repertoires looked more alike in patients than they did in healthy donors. Within each of all four CD4+ subsets, Type 1 diabetes patients had TCRB CDR3s that were moderately but significantly shorter.

Germline CDR1 ENHRY, CDR2 SYGVKD. V was cut by 5 bases and J by 3 bases, with 2 bases left in between. The CDR3 spans 11 residues. This clone was seen more than once but under ten times. What it recognizes is unknown. All of the isolated RNA was reverse transcribed, so expressed TCRB transcripts were sequenced. Repertoires were generated with immunoSEQ multiplex PCR, while TCRdb's copy carries only in-frame clones and drops some. The sample carries fewer than 350,000 clones, over 14% recorded once. The chain joins TRBV10-3 to TRBJ1-3; no clear D gene. The sample consisted of naive CD4+ T cells from blood. This TCR derives from a young man with type 1 diabetes. The CDR3 protein is CAISYGNTIYF. The CDR3 nucleotides read TGTGCCATCAGTTATGGAAACACCATATATTTT.